This TCR beta chain originates from a study of blood T cell repertoires in COVID-19. At the level of the study: Nucleic acid was either cDNA or gDNA, and it came from T cells, B-cell-depleted T cells, or PBMCs.

The CDR3 has 14 amino acids. Trimming left V 4 bases short and J 6 bases short, with 13 bases between. From germline, CDR1 is SEHNR and CDR2 FQNEAQ (reference sequence). The table came from immunoSEQ multiplex PCR; TCRdb's copy has only in-frame clones and leaves some out. The sample lists 170,000 or so clones, around nine tenths occurring once. This clonotype originated in a man aged 55 to 70 with COVID-19, enrolled during active disease. The chain joins TRBV7-9 to TRBJ1-5; a weak D match, TRBD1 (5 bases). The sample comprised peripheral blood. The CDR3 loop is CASSSGAGSQPQHF. Here the CDR3 DNA reads TGTGCCAGCAGCTCCGGGGCCGGGAGTCAGCCCCAGCATTTT.